This TCR beta chain originates from a study of vaccination and CD4 T cells after COVID-19. Study-wide context: Investigators stimulated cells with overlapping spike peptides drawn from SARS-CoV-2, HCoV-NL63, HCoV-OC43 and HCoV-229E.

For this clonotype: Its antigen remains unidentified.

Stated treatment: approximately nine-day PBMC culture with coronavirus spike peptide pools or control peptides (ViraFEST assay). Peptide pool stimulation in ViraFEST expanded antigen-specific T cells, whose TCRs were then sequenced. Per-well cultures of 1.5 million to 2.5 million PBMCs received 8.5 to 10 IU/ml IL-2 and around 10 ug/ml peptide pools. CD4+ T cells that had been cultured provided DNA sequenced with the Oncomine TCR Beta short-read assay. Genomic DNA was taken out of cultured CD4+ T cells by extraction. TCRdb recomputed calls from the PCR reads with MiXCR, one row per CDR3 protein. The sample has fewer than 13,000 distinct CDR3 sequences, 50% to 60% seen once. The material sequenced was CD4+ T cells from blood, cultured in vitro. The TCR comes from a human donor who had recovered from COVID-19.

The CDR3 is CASSFDQWEGANVLTF. DNA for the CDR3: TGTGCCAGCAGTTTCGATCAGTGGGAGGGGGCCAACGTCCTGACTTTC. V usage is TRBV7-9 and J usage is TRBJ2-6; TRBD2 is a possible D gene (5 bases). Germline CDR1 reads SEHNR; CDR2 reads FQNEAQ (reference sequence). The CDR3 has 16 amino acids. Trimming cost V 6 bases and J 4 bases, with 16 bases left between them.